Below, 22 T cell receptor beta chains from the same sample are listed, as sequenced in a study of blood T cell repertoires in COVID-19. Here immunoSEQ multiplex PCR was the method, and the copy in TCRdb shows in-frame clones only, minus some. The profile shows 55,000 to 75,000 clones, 85% to 90% of them singletons. Specimen: peripheral blood. All receptors come from a man between 45 and 60 years old with active COVID-19.

The CDR3 bases are TGTGCCAGCAGCGTAGATGCGGGCCCAACCTACGAGCAGTACTTC. This translates into CASSVDAGPTYEQYF. The rearrangement joins TRBV9 to TRBJ2-7; tentative D call: TRBD2 (5 bases). The CDR3 has 15 residues. V dropped 0 bases and J dropped 2 bases, with 12 bases sitting between them. Germline V gene lookup returns CDR1 SGDLS and CDR2 YYNGEE.

The chain couples TRBV10-3 to TRBJ1-1; D unresolved. This CDR3 is 14 amino acids long. Germline loops: CDR1 ENHRY, CDR2 SYGVKD. V was cut by 10 bases and J by 0 bases, with 15 bases left in between. The CDR3 spells CATNTATMNTEAFF. CDR3 nucleotide sequence: TGTGCCACCAACACAGCTACCATGAACACTGAAGCTTTCTTT.

The chain has TRBV19 and TRBJ2-7; D may be TRBD2 (5 bases). Germline CDR1 reads LNHDA; CDR2 reads SQIVND (reference sequence). The CDR3 is 15 residues long. V dropped 3 bases and J dropped 2 bases, with 14 bases sitting between them. CDR3 protein: CASSILAEAPYEQYF. CDR3 DNA: TGTGCCAGTAGTATTCTGGCGGAGGCCCCCTACGAGCAGTACTTC.

CDR3 nucleotide sequence: TGTGCCAGCAGCTCCCAGCTGGGACTAGCGACAGACCACTACGAGCAGTACTTC. It codes for CASSSQLGLATDHYEQYF. The chain is built from TRBV21-1 and TRBJ2-7; the table's TRBD2 call for D was not verified on the DNA. TRBV21-1 is labeled a pseudogene. The CDR3 spans 18 residues.

The chain recombines TRBV18 with TRBJ2-3, with 12 bases identical to TRBD2. CDR1 is KGHSH and CDR2 is LQKENI in the germline V gene. Trimming at V came to 6 bases and at J to 5 bases, leaving 6 bases not matched to a gene. CDR3 size: 15 residues. CDR3 in amino acids: CASSRTSGAGDTQYF. The CDR3 nucleotides read TGTGCCAGCTCCCGGACTAGCGGGGCGGGAGATACGCAGTATTTT.

The chain couples TRBV5-6 to TRBJ2-1; no definite D call. V lost 2 bases and J 6 bases, leaving 12 bases between the germline ends. Germline values: CDR1 SGHDT, CDR2 YYEEEE. CDR3 length equals 14 residues. For the CDR3, the DNA is TGTGCCAGCAGCTTTCCAGGATCTTTCAATGAGCAGTTCTTC. Translating it yields CASSFPGSFNEQFF.

This chain joins TRBV10-2 and TRBJ2-5; TRBD1 matches 8 bases. Per germline, CDR1 WSHSY and CDR2 SAAADI. After removal of 10 bases from V and 1 base from J, the junction contained 14 bases not matched to a gene. The CDR3 extends over 16 amino acids. The CDR3, as DNA: TGCGCCACCACCGGAGGACAGGGATCGTTCCAAGAGACCCAGTACTTC. Its protein is CATTGGQGSFQETQYF.

J is TRBJ2-1 and V is TRBV18; 10 nucleotides match TRBD2. Germline values: CDR1 KGHSH, CDR2 LQKENI. Trimming at V came to 6 bases and at J to 2 bases, leaving 4 bases not matched to a gene. The CDR3 is 15 amino acids. The CDR3 protein is CASSPTSGAYNEQFF. The CDR3 nucleotides are TGTGCCAGCTCCCCAACTAGCGGGGCCTACAATGAGCAGTTCTTC.

This rearrangement joins TRBV3-1 (or the pseudogene TRBV3-2) to TRBJ1-2; TRBD1 agrees at 12 bases. V was clipped by 4 bases and J by 6 bases; unmatched bases: 6. Per germline, CDR1 LGHDT and CDR2 YNNKEL (reference sequence). This CDR3 has 15 amino acids. In DNA form, the CDR3 reads TGTGCCAGCAGCCGCACCGGGACAGGGGGCGATGGCTACACCTTC. As protein: CASSRTGTGGDGYTF.

With regard to this clone: The junction departs from the called germline gene at one end, perhaps through a read error. The CDR3, as DNA: TGTGCTAGCAGCCCCATCCACGGGGAGGGGGAGACCCAGTACTTC. Encoded protein: CASSPIHGEGETQYF. J is TRBJ2-5 and V is TRBV7-7, with TRBD2 matching over 7 bases. Germline V gene lookup returns CDR1 SSHAT and CDR2 FNYEAQ (reference sequence). CDR3 length equals 15 residues.

This sequence joins TRBV15 and TRBJ1-4; 8 bases fit TRBD1. Germline V CDR1 and CDR2: LNHNV, YYDKDF (reference sequence). CDR3 size: 14 residues. Trimming took 5 bases from V and 3 from J; bases not matched to a gene: 2. In nucleotides, the CDR3 is TGTGCCACCAGCTTGGACAGGGCTAATGAAAAACTGTTTTTT. Encoded protein: CATSLDRANEKLFF.

This chain links TRBV27 with TRBJ2-1; D uncertain. Germline V CDR1 and CDR2: MNHEY, SMNVEV (reference sequence). The CDR3 totals 13 residues. Deletions cut 6 bases from V and 9 bases from J, with 15 bases between. CDR3: CASSLQARSEQFF. The CDR3 coding sequence is TGTGCCAGCAGCCTCCAGGCGCGTAGTGAGCAGTTCTTC.

V and J are TRBV27 and TRBJ1-4; 9 bases align to TRBD1. From germline, CDR1 is MNHEY and CDR2 SMNVEV (reference sequence). The junction had 8 bases not matched to a gene; V was cut back by 7 bases and J by 8 bases. The length of the CDR3 is 14 residues. The CDR3 DNA reads TGTGCCAGCAAGAGGACAGGGGTTACAGAAAAACTGTTTTTT. Protein sequence: CASKRTGVTEKLFF.

A few counts support this clone. The J gene is TRBJ2-7, the V gene TRBV2, with TRBD2 matching 9 bases. Trimming removed 6 bases from V and 0 bases from J; junction bases left unmatched: 6. CDR3 length: 15 residues. The germline CDR1 and CDR2 sequences are SNHLY and FYNNEI. CDR3 nucleotides: TGTGCCAGCAGGACGACTAGCGGCCTCTCCTACGAGCAGTACTTC. Translation: CASRTTSGLSYEQYF.

The rearrangement uses TRBV5-1 and TRBJ2-7; TRBD1 matches 12 bases. Germline-derived CDR1 and CDR2 are SGHRS and YFSETQ. With 3 bases clipped from V and 5 bases from J, the junction kept 6 bases outside the gene matches. The CDR3 sequence is 15 residues long. The CDR3, as DNA: TGCGCCAGCAGCTATGGGTGGGACAGGGGGCACGAGCAGTACTTC. Amino acid sequence: CASSYGWDRGHEQYF.

The chain employs TRBV6-1 and TRBJ1-6; 8 bases align to TRBD1. V was pared by 0 bases and J by 0 bases, with 7 bases of the junction left unmatched. This CDR3 spans 19 amino acids. Germline CDR1 and CDR2: MNHNS and SASEGT. The CDR3 loop reads CASSEAMTGDGSYNSPLHF. Written as DNA, the CDR3 is TGTGCCAGCAGTGAAGCTATGACAGGGGATGGCTCCTATAATTCACCCCTCCACTTT.

This clone was picked up a small number of times. J is TRBJ1-6 and V is TRBV3-1 (or the pseudogene TRBV3-2); no clear D gene. Germline V gene data show CDR1 as LGHDT and CDR2 as YNNKEL (reference sequence). CDR3 length: 14 amino acids. Deletions cut 0 bases from V and 10 bases from J, with 10 bases between. This CDR3 reads CASSQDGGGSPLHF. The CDR3 region has the DNA TGTGCCAGCAGCCAAGACGGCGGTGGGTCACCCCTCCACTTT.

The chain combines TRBV27 with TRBJ2-2; D not resolved. This CDR3 comprises 17 residues. Germline V gives CDR1 MNHEY, CDR2 SMNVEV (reference sequence). Trimming left V 6 bases short and J 0 bases short, with 17 bases between. The CDR3 spells CASSRVGDRTNTGELFF. Written as DNA, the CDR3 is TGTGCCAGCAGCCGGGTGGGTGACCGAACGAACACCGGGGAGCTGTTTTTT.

The table lists this clone with a count of one. The rearrangement links TRBV6-5 to TRBJ1-3; possibly TRBD1 for D (5 bases). Trimming removed 4 bases from V and 0 bases from J, with 13 bases in between. The CDR3 runs to 16 residues. The germline V gene encodes CDR1 MNHEY and CDR2 SVGAGI. The CDR3 sequence is CASSFSGGPSGNTIYF. The CDR3 nucleotides read TGTGCCAGCAGTTTCTCGGGGGGTCCCTCTGGAAACACCATATATTTT.

This chain joins TRBV27 and TRBJ1-1; 8 nucleotides agree with TRBD1. The J segment lost 0 bases and the V segment lost 5 bases, leaving 2 bases of the junction unmatched. The germline V gene has CDR1 MNHEY and CDR2 SMNVEV (reference sequence). CDR3 length equals 14 residues. The CDR3 region is CASSGGQVNTEAFF. CDR3 coding DNA: TGTGCCAGCAGTGGGGGACAGGTGAACACTGAAGCTTTCTTT.

The rearrangement links TRBV5-1 to TRBJ2-3, with TRBD2 identical over 10 bases. V shed 2 bases, J shed 4 bases, and the junction held 1 base outside the gene matches. This CDR3 is 14 amino acids long. CDR1 and CDR2 from the germline V gene are SGHRS and YFSETQ. The CDR3: CASSFLAGADTQYF. CDR3 coding DNA: TGCGCCAGCAGCTTTCTAGCGGGGGCAGATACGCAGTATTTT.

The chain combines TRBV27 with TRBJ1-4; D is uncertain. In germline, CDR1 is MNHEY, CDR2 SMNVEV (reference sequence). The CDR3 totals 16 residues. V lost 4 bases, J lost 0 bases, and 12 bases lay in between. The CDR3 nucleotides read TGTGCCAGCAGTTCCCTCAGGAAGGCAACTAATGAAAAACTGTTTTTT. Its protein is CASSSLRKATNEKLFF.